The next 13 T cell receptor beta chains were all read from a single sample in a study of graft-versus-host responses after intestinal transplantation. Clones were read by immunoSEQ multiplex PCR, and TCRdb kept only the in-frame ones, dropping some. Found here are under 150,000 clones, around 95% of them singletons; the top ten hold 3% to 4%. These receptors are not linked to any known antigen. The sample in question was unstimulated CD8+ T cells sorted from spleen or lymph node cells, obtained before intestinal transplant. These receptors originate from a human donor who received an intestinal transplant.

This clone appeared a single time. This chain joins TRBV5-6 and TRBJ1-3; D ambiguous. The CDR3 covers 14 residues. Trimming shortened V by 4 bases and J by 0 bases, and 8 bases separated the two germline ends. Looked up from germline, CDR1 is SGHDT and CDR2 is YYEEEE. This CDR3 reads CASSILSSGNTIYF. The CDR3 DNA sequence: TGTGCCAGCAGCATTCTCAGCTCTGGAAACACCATATATTTT.

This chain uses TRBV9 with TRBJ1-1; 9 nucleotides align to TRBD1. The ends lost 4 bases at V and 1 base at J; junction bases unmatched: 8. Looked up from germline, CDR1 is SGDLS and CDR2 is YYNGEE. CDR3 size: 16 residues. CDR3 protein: CASSPTGDRANTEAFF. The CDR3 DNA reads TGTGCCAGCAGCCCCACAGGGGACAGGGCGAACACTGAAGCTTTCTTT.

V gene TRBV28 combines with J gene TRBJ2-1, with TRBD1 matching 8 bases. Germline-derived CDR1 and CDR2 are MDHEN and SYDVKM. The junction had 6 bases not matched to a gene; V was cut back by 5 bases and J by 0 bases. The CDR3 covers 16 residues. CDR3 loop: CASSPLQGGSYNEQFF. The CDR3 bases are TGTGCCAGCAGTCCCCTACAGGGGGGCTCCTACAATGAGCAGTTCTTC.

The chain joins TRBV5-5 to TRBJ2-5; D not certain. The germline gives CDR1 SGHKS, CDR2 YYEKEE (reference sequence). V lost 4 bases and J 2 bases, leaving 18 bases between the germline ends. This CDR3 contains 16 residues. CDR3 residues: CASSPRTPFGQETQYF. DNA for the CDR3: TGTGCCAGCAGCCCGCGGACGCCATTCGGGCAAGAGACCCAGTACTTC.

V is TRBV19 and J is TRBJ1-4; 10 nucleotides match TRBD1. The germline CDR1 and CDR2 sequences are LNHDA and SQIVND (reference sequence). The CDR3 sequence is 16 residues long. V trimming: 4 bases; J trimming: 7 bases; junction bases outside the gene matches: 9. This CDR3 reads CASSNGQGEGGEKLFF. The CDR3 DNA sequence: TGTGCCAGTAGTAACGGACAGGGGGAAGGTGGTGAAAAACTGTTTTTT. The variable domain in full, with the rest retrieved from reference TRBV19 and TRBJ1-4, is DGGITQSPKYLFRKEGQNVTLSCEQNLNHDAMYWYRQDPGQGLRLIYYSQIVNDFQKGDIAEGYSVSREKKESFPLTVTSAQKNPTAFYLCASSNGQGEGGEKLFFGSGTQLSVL.

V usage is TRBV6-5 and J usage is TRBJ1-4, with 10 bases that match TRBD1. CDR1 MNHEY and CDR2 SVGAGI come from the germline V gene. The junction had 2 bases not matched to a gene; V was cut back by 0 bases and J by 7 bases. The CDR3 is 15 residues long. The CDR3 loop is CASSYSTGGPEKLFF. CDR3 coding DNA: TGTGCCAGCAGTTACTCGACAGGGGGCCCTGAAAAACTGTTTTTT.

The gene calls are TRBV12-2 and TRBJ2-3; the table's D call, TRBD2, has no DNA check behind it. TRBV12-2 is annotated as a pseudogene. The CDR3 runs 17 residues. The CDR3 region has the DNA TGTGCAAGTCGCTTAGGGCGACTAGCGGGATGCACAGATACGCAGTATTTT. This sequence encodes CASRLGRLAGCTDTQYF.

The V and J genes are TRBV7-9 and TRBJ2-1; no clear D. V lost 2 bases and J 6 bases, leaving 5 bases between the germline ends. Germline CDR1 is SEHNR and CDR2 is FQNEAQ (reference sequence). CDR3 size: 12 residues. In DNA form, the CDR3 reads TGTGCCAGCAGCTTACCATCCAATGAGCAGTTCTTC. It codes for CASSLPSNEQFF.

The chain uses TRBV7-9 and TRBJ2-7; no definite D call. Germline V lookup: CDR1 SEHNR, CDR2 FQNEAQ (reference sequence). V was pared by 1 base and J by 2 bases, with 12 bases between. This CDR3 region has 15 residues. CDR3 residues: CASSLGQQNPYEQYF. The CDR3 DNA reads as TGTGCCAGCAGCTTAGGGCAGCAAAATCCCTACGAGCAGTACTTC.

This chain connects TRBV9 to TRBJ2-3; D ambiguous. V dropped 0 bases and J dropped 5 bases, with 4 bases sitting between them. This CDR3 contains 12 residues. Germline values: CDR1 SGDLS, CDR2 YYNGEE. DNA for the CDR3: TGTGCCAGCAGCGTAGGTCAAGATACGCAGTATTTT. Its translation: CASSVGQDTQYF.

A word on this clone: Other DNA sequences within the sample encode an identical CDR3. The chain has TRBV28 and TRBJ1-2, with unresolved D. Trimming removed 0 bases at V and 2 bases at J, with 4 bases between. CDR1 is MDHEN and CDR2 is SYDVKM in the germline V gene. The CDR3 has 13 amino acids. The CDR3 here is CASSLWGNYGYTF. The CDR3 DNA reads TGTGCCAGCAGTTTATGGGGGAACTATGGCTACACCTTC.

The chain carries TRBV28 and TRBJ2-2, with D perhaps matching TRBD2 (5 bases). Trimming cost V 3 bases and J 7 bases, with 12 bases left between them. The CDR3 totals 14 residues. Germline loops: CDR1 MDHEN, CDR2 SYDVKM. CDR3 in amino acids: CASSFLLRDGELFF. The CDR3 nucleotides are TGTGCCAGCAGTTTTCTGTTGAGGGACGGGGAGCTGTTTTTT.

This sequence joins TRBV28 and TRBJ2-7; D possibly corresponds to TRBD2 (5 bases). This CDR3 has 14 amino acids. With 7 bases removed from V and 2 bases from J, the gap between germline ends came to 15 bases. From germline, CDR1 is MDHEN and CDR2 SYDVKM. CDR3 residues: CASTVARDTYEQYF. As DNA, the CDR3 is TGTGCCAGCACCGTAGCACGGGATACCTACGAGCAGTACTTC. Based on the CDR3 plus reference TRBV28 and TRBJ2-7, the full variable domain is DVKVTQSSRYLVKRTGEKVFLECVQDMDHENMFWYRQDPGLGLRLIYFSYDVKMKEKGDIPEGYSVSREKKERFSLILESASTNQTSMYLCASTVARDTYEQYFGPGTRLTVT.